This section outlines one T cell receptor (beta chain) sequence together with its context. The CDR3 contains 16 residues. Looked up from germline, CDR1 is SGHTA and CDR2 is FQGNSA. Trimming stripped 2 bases from V and 8 bases from J, with 16 bases between. This record belongs to a study of blood T cell repertoires in COVID-19. Generated by immunoSEQ multiplex PCR, the TCRdb table keeps only in-frame clones and is missing some. The sample lists 75,000 to 95,000 clones; around 80% were seen once. The sample consisted of peripheral blood. V gene TRBV7-2 combines with J gene TRBJ1-6; D gene uncertain. This TCR came from a man aged 55 to 70 with acute or convalescent COVID-19. The CDR3 bases are TGTGCCAGCAGCTTACCGGGGAAGGTATATGATTCACCCCTCCACTTT. Translation gives CASSLPGKVYDSPLHF.